This T cell receptor (beta chain) came from a study of a mutant IDH1 vaccine in newly diagnosed glioma (TCRdb year 2021). Turning to the overall study: In the chemotherapy-containing groups, vaccination started alongside temozolomide cycles, whereas in patients who had radiotherapy alone it started 4-6 weeks after radiotherapy. Before enrollment, most patients had been given radiochemotherapy with temozolomide as standard therapy, while the rest had received either radiotherapy alone or temozolomide alone. Peripheral blood was collected at six visits: V03 (baseline), V05, V07, V10, V12 and V13. The approximately 32 treated patients were approximately 62% male and about 40% female, with a mean age of about 43 years. For exploratory analyses, roughly 25 treated patients had longitudinal TCRB deep sequencing done wherever samples were available. The week-35 safety follow-up was designated visit V12, and the week-47 end of study was designated visit V13.

Receptor amplification or capture employed the immunoSEQ multiplex PCR assay. Following the manufacturer's protocol, the hsTCRB Kit was used to amplify rearranged TCR beta chain sequences. TCRB libraries were sequenced on an Illumina MiSeq. The source study handled its data this way. The kit vendor's proprietary platform handled demultiplexing, trimming and gene mapping. TCRdb retrieved this table from immuneACCESS and kept in-frame rearrangements only. Not all clones are present; in checked studies, unresolved V genes account for under half, and no reason is known for the remainder. Clonal size and the V and J genes are those of that table, whereas D and trimming came from the DNA. The sample table records tens of thousands of clones; 75% to 90% of these occur just once. The ten largest clones add up to roughly 5.6% of the sample. General conclusions and limits of the study: Immune responses induced by the vaccine were seen in roughly 95% of patients across multiple MHC alleles. Selection of PBMC samples for TCRB deep sequencing was based on availability. No apparent relationship was observed between pseudoprogression and alterations in the top peripheral T cell clonotypes detected by TCRB sequencing. The authors noted that analyses of patient blood samples could not be reproduced because of sample limitations.

Comment on this clone: No cognate antigen has been identified for it. The sample holds no much larger clone one base away, and base qualities are not on file.

The sample's time point label, in plain terms: week 47, end of study. Each vaccine dose was 300 ug of a 20-mer mutant IDH1 peptide in Montanide, given subcutaneously with topical imiquimod. Patients received eight vaccinations in weeks 1, 3, 5, 7, 11, 15, 19 and 23, corresponding to visits V03 through V10. Donors had newly diagnosed WHO grade 3 or 4 IDH1-mutant astrocytomas with loss of nuclear ATRX. The samples were drawn from NOA16, a multicentre, single-arm, open-label phase I trial in Germany that tested a mutant IDH1 peptide vaccine in humans for the first time. The DNeasy Blood and Tissue Kit was used to extract genomic DNA from EDTA blood for TCRB sequencing. Counted from cysteine to phenylalanine, this CDR3 has 14 amino acids. The retained sequence is limited to the CDR3, 42 bases, with the frame set at the first base. The germline V gene gives CDR1 as SGHDN and CDR2 as FVKESK. The germline ends are 11 bases apart after V is trimmed by 5 bases and J by 4 bases.

The clonotype was recovered from a man aged 35-49 years with glioma. Recombination connected TRBV14 to TRBJ2-2; the D segment might be TRBD1 or TRBD2, since each matches 5 bases. The sample consisted of PBMCs, taken from a glioma patient whose treatment included an IDH1 peptide vaccine. The CDR3 region: CASSAGTFTGELFF. In nucleotide form, the sequence is TGTGCCAGCAGCGCCGGGACCTTCACCGGGGAGCTGTTTTTT.